The entry that follows covers one T cell receptor beta chain sequence. Version v3.0 of the immunoSEQ assay ran at survey level. Generated by immunoSEQ multiplex PCR, the TCRdb table keeps only in-frame clones and is missing some. The sample yields approximately 30,000 clones, about 85% seen once. Every specimen provided about 1-10 million cryopreserved PBMC before DNA extraction took place. This sample stems from a study of long-term antiretroviral therapy in people with HIV. Study background: Sampling started about a decade before the 2015 immediate-ART recommendation.

The source material was unsorted PBMCs, sampled 3 years after starting antiretroviral therapy. The source is a man aged 35 to 55 with HIV.

CDR3 sequence: CASSLRGQGGYTF. CDR3 coding DNA: TGTGCCAGCAGCTTACGGGGCCAGGGTGGCTACACCTTC. The gene calls are TRBV5-6 and TRBJ1-2; weak D call: TRBD1 (5 bases). This CDR3 has 13 residues. Germline assignment: CDR1 SGHDT and CDR2 YYEEEE. Trimming stripped 2 bases from V and 7 bases from J, with 12 bases between.